The 25 T cell receptor beta chains reported below all come from one sample, sequenced in a study of blood T cell repertoires in COVID-19. TCRdb keeps only in-frame clones here, not all; method: immunoSEQ multiplex PCR. Of under 250,000 clones in the sample, around 81% were seen once. The sample comprised peripheral blood. All receptors come from a woman aged 60-75 years with acute or convalescent COVID-19.

V and J are TRBV2 and TRBJ2-7; no definite D call. Germline CDR1 and CDR2: SNHLY and FYNNEI. Trimming stripped 7 bases from V and 3 bases from J, with 10 bases between. The length of the CDR3 is 12 residues. The CDR3: CASIDKDYEQYF. CDR3 DNA: TGTGCCAGCATCGACAAGGACTACGAGCAGTACTTC.

The CDR3 sequence is CAWTLPRGFYYGYTF. DNA for the CDR3: TGTGCCTGGACGCTGCCCAGGGGGTTTTACTATGGCTACACCTTC. The rearrangement links TRBV30 to TRBJ1-2, with 7 bases matching TRBD1. Germline CDR1 is GTSNPN and CDR2 is SVGIG (reference sequence). Unmatched junction bases numbered 11, after V lost 4 bases and J lost 3 bases. The CDR3 length is 15 residues. Using reference TRBV30 and TRBJ1-2 for the parts outside the CDR3, the full variable domain is SQTIHQWPATLVQPVGSPLSLECTVEGTSNPNLYWYRQAAGRGLQLLFYSVGIGQISSEVPQNLSASRPQDRQFILSSKKLLLSDSGFYLCAWTLPRGFYYGYTFGSGTRLTVV.

The chain employs TRBV5-4 and TRBJ1-1; tentatively, D is TRBD1 (5 bases). The V end was cut by 5 bases, the J end by 0 bases, with 14 bases between. This CDR3 is 15 amino acids long. CDR1 is SGHNT and CDR2 is YYREEE in the germline V gene (reference sequence). The CDR3 nucleotides are TGTGCCAGCAGTTACCAGCGGGGGATGAACACTGAAGCTTTCTTT. Its protein is CASSYQRGMNTEAFF.

The rearrangement joins TRBV5-4 to TRBJ1-1; 10 nucleotides line up with TRBD1. V lost 5 bases and J lost 2; bases outside the gene matches: 6. The CDR3 extends over 15 amino acids. Germline V gene sequence: CDR1 SGHNT, CDR2 YYREEE (reference sequence). The chain's CDR3 is CASSSGTGDNTEAFF. For the CDR3, the DNA is TGTGCCAGCAGTTCCGGGACAGGGGATAACACTGAAGCTTTCTTT.

The chain is built from TRBV30 and TRBJ2-5; 11 bases agree with TRBD2. The CDR3 runs to 14 residues. CDR1 is GTSNPN, CDR2 SVGIG, per germline (reference sequence). With V trimmed by 2 bases and J by 7 bases, 6 bases remained unmatched. CDR3 nucleotide sequence: TGTGCCTGGAGTTCTCTAGCGGGGGGCGGGACCCAGTACTTC. This codes for CAWSSLAGGGTQYF.

The genes are TRBV7-9 and TRBJ2-1; 10 positions agree with TRBD2. Germline CDR1 reads SEHNR; CDR2 reads FQNEAQ (reference sequence). This CDR3 contains 19 residues. Trimming at V came to 5 bases and at J to 0 bases, leaving 13 bases not matched to a gene. The CDR3 DNA follows: TGTGCCAGCAGCCCTAGCGGGGGAAAACTTTCGAGCTCCTACAATGAGCAGTTCTTC. It encodes CASSPSGGKLSSSYNEQFF.

The genes are TRBV6-5 and TRBJ1-2; D not resolved. Germline CDR1 is MNHEY and CDR2 is SVGAGI. This CDR3 region has 13 residues. V was clipped by 7 bases and J by 7 bases, with 16 bases between them. CDR3 coding DNA: TGTGCCAGCACGGACTCGTGGGGAACTGGCTACACCTTC. This sequence encodes CASTDSWGTGYTF.

The V gene is TRBV30, the J gene TRBJ1-1, with D possibly matching TRBD1 (5 bases). This CDR3 is built from 14 residues. V was shortened by 2 bases and J by 5 bases, with 15 bases between the two germline ends. Germline values: CDR1 GTSNPN, CDR2 SVGIG (reference sequence). This CDR3 reads CAWSRAGRGTEAFF. The CDR3 nucleotides read TGTGCCTGGAGTCGAGCAGGGCGGGGGACTGAAGCTTTCTTT. Complete variable domain (other parts from reference TRBV30 and TRBJ1-1): SQTIHQWPATLVQPVGSPLSLECTVEGTSNPNLYWYRQAAGRGLQLLFYSVGIGQISSEVPQNLSASRPQDRQFILSSKKLLLSDSGFYLCAWSRAGRGTEAFFGQGTRLTVV.

The count of this clone is one. The gene calls are TRBV5-6 and TRBJ2-7, with 8 nucleotides matching TRBD1. The CDR3 covers 16 residues. Losses at the gene ends were 5 bases for V and 0 bases for J; bases not matched to a gene: 10. Germline lookup yields CDR1 SGHDT and CDR2 YYEEEE. CDR3 in DNA: TGTGCCAGCAGGGGGAAGGGTGGACAGGGCTCCTACGAGCAGTACTTC. Its translation: CASRGKGGQGSYEQYF.

The chain is built from TRBV19 and TRBJ1-3; no reliable D call. V lost 7 bases, J lost 3 bases, and 25 bases lay in between. Germline loops: CDR1 LNHDA, CDR2 SQIVND (reference sequence). The CDR3 totals 18 residues. Here the CDR3 reads CASTPDPPNSFFGNTIYF. The CDR3 region has the DNA TGTGCCAGTACCCCCGATCCACCCAACAGCTTTTTTGGAAACACCATATATTTT.

J is TRBJ2-7 and V is TRBV19; 8 positions agree with TRBD2. The CDR3 is 16 residues long. V dropped 3 bases and J dropped 6; count of bases not matched to a gene: 13. CDR1 is LNHDA and CDR2 is SQIVND in the germline V gene (reference sequence). CDR3 protein: CASSMPNLAGGGEQYF. Here the CDR3 DNA reads TGTGCCAGTAGTATGCCAAATTTGGCGGGGGGAGGCGAGCAGTACTTC.

The gene calls are TRBV5-1 and TRBJ1-1; no clear D. Trimming took 4 bases from V and 3 from J, leaving 10 bases between them. There are 13 residues in the CDR3. Germline CDR1 is SGHRS and CDR2 is YFSETQ. CDR3 amino acids: CASSIGADTEAFF. The CDR3 region has the DNA TGCGCCAGCAGCATCGGTGCGGACACTGAAGCTTTCTTT.

J is TRBJ1-4 and V is TRBV5-4; D might be TRBD1 (6 bases). This CDR3 has 14 residues. The germline gives CDR1 SGHNT, CDR2 YYREEE (reference sequence). The V end lost 2 bases, the J end lost 5 bases, and 10 bases lay between the germline ends. The CDR3 loop is CASSFGQLNEKLFF. As DNA, the CDR3 is TGTGCCAGCAGCTTCGGACAGTTAAATGAAAAACTGTTTTTT.

The V and J genes are TRBV10-3 and TRBJ2-7, with a possible D match to TRBD1 (5 bases). Germline-derived CDR1 and CDR2 are ENHRY and SYGVKD. This CDR3 contains 15 residues. Trimming cost V 3 bases and J 3 bases, with 15 bases left between them. As DNA, the CDR3 is TGTGCCATCAGTGAAGCCAGGGTGCGTCTCTACGAGCAGTACTTC. Translating it yields CAISEARVRLYEQYF.

The chain employs TRBV25-1 and TRBJ1-6, with 8 bases aligning to TRBD1. V was clipped by 6 bases and J by 7 bases; unmatched bases: 8. Germline CDR1 reads MGHDK; CDR2 reads SYGVNS. The CDR3 runs to 15 residues. This chain's CDR3 is CASRETGVINSPLHF. The DNA for the CDR3 is TGTGCCAGCAGGGAGACAGGGGTTATCAATTCACCCCTCCACTTT.

The chain carries TRBV7-2 and TRBJ2-3; no firm D call. This CDR3 contains 13 residues. Per the germline V gene, CDR1 is SGHTA and CDR2 is FQGNSA. The V and J ends lost 5 bases and 5 bases respectively, with 11 bases between them. The CDR3 loop reads CASSLSVRDTQYF. The CDR3 DNA follows: TGTGCCAGCAGCCTCAGTGTAAGAGATACGCAGTATTTT.

This clone was picked up a small number of times. This sequence joins TRBV4-1 and TRBJ1-2; unclear D gene. The CDR3 spans 14 residues. Germline V lookup: CDR1 MGHRA, CDR2 YSYEKL. Trimming removed 3 bases at V and 6 bases at J, with 14 bases between. In nucleotides, the CDR3 is TGCGCCAGCAGCCAGGTACGTCGCGGCGATGGCTACACCTTC. This encodes CASSQVRRGDGYTF.

V gene TRBV5-4 combines with J gene TRBJ1-3; the D is unclear. CDR1 and CDR2 (germline): SGHNT, YYREEE (reference sequence). CDR3 length: 16 residues. V was pared by 2 bases and J by 1 base, with 13 bases between. As DNA, the CDR3 is TGTGCCAGCAGCTTAGACATTCCCTCTTCTGGAAACACCATATATTTT. This encodes CASSLDIPSSGNTIYF. Based on the CDR3 plus reference TRBV5-4 and TRBJ1-3, the full variable domain is ETGVTQSPTHLIKTRGQQVTLRCSSQSGHNTVSWYQQALGQGPQFIFQYYREEENGRGNFPPRFSGLQFPNYSSELNVNALELDDSALYLCASSLDIPSSGNTIYFGEGSWLTVV.

This chain connects TRBV2 to TRBJ2-2; a possible D gene is TRBD2 (6 bases). Germline V lookup: CDR1 SNHLY, CDR2 FYNNEI. With 6 bases removed from V and 2 bases from J, the gap between germline ends came to 16 bases. There are 16 residues in the CDR3. The chain's CDR3 is CASSDKRGANTGELFF. CDR3 nucleotides: TGTGCCAGCAGCGATAAACGCGGGGCCAACACCGGGGAGCTGTTTTTT.

Only one count was recorded for this clone. The rearrangement uses TRBV11-2 and TRBJ1-1, with TRBD1 matching 8 bases. This CDR3 has 12 residues. V was clipped by 5 bases and J by 10 bases; unmatched bases: 6. Germline V gives CDR1 SGHAT, CDR2 FQNNGV. The CDR3 sequence: CASSVGQGRAFF. In nucleotides, the CDR3 is TGTGCCAGCAGCGTCGGACAGGGAAGAGCTTTCTTT. Looking up the rest from reference TRBV11-2 and TRBJ1-1 gives the full variable domain: EAGVAQSPRYKIIEKRQSVAFWCNPISGHATLYWYQQILGQGPKLLIQFQNNGVVDDSQLPKDRFSAERLKGVDSTLKIQPAKLEDSAVYLCASSVGQGRAFFGQGTRLTVV.

CDR3 nucleotides: TGTGCCAGCAGCTTAAAGCCCTGGAACACTGAAGCTTTCTTT. Amino acid sequence: CASSLKPWNTEAFF. J is TRBJ1-1 and V is TRBV7-9; D unclear. CDR1 is SEHNR, CDR2 FQNEAQ, per germline (reference sequence). CDR3 length: 14 residues. V gave up 2 bases and J gave up 1 base, with 8 bases separating them.

The rearrangement uses TRBV5-6 and TRBJ1-2; D not certain. The V and J ends lost 0 bases and 8 bases respectively, with 14 bases between them. The CDR3 covers 14 residues. Germline CDR1 SGHDT, CDR2 YYEEEE. The DNA for the CDR3 is TGTGCCAGCAGCTTGGATTTAGCGTCCGGGGGCTACACCTTC. Amino acids: CASSLDLASGGYTF.

V usage is TRBV5-6 and J usage is TRBJ2-7, with D uncertain. The CDR3 totals 13 residues. Trimming removed 5 bases from V and 3 bases from J, with 12 bases in between. Germline V CDR1 and CDR2: SGHDT, YYEEEE. CDR3 DNA sequence: TGTGCCAGCAGTCAAGGCGGCGGCTACGAGCAGTACTTC. This encodes CASSQGGGYEQYF.

This rearrangement joins TRBV6-6 to TRBJ1-4, with D perhaps matching TRBD1 (6 bases). V was cut by 2 bases and J by 8 bases, with 15 bases left in between. Germline CDR1 and CDR2: MNHNY and SVGAGI (reference sequence). CDR3 length: 15 residues. Here the CDR3 reads CASSYQQGRGEKLFF. CDR3 sequence (DNA): TGTGCCAGCAGTTACCAACAGGGTAGAGGGGAAAAACTGTTTTTT.

The chain uses TRBV28 and TRBJ2-5, with 9 bases that match TRBD2. Trimming took 4 bases from V and 4 from J; bases not matched to a gene: 10. Germline CDR1 MDHEN, CDR2 SYDVKM. The CDR3 spans 16 residues. The CDR3 loop reads CASSWGLRGGRETQYF. DNA for the CDR3: TGTGCCAGCAGTTGGGGCTTGCGGGGGGGCAGAGAGACCCAGTACTTC. The full variable domain, completed using reference TRBV28 and TRBJ2-5, is DVKVTQSSRYLVKRTGEKVFLECVQDMDHENMFWYRQDPGLGLRLIYFSYDVKMKEKGDIPEGYSVSREKKERFSLILESASTNQTSMYLCASSWGLRGGRETQYFGPGTRLLVL.